The 31 T cell receptor beta chains given below trace back to one sample, sequenced in a study of OX40 agonist ivuxolimab in advanced cancers. The library was generated by the immunoSEQ multiplex PCR assay. Imported from immuneACCESS, the table was reduced by TCRdb to in-frame sequences with V and J called. These copies leave out some clones; in studies compared against another copy, an unresolved V gene accounts for under half, and the cause of the remainder is not known. The sample table lists approximately 57,000 clones, under 85% of them with a count of one. 3% to 3.5% of the sample rests with the top ten. Sequences were derived from CD4+ or CD8+ T cells sorted from blood, sampled in a trial of the OX40 agonist ivuxolimab. The receptors come from an adult with an advanced solid tumor such as melanoma, head and neck, liver or kidney cancer.

J is TRBJ2-7 and V is TRBV19; D gene uncertain. V lost 4 bases and J 2 bases, leaving 15 bases between the germline ends. This CDR3 has 15 amino acids. In germline, CDR1 is LNHDA, CDR2 SQIVND (reference sequence). CDR3 in amino acids: CASSRFYSTPYEQYF. The CDR3, as DNA: TGTGCCAGTAGTAGGTTCTACTCAACCCCCTACGAGCAGTACTTC.

The rearrangement joins TRBV25-1 to TRBJ1-4; 7 positions match TRBD1. CDR3 size: 14 residues. V lost 8 bases and J lost 8; bases outside the gene matches: 11. Per the germline V gene, CDR1 is MGHDK and CDR2 is SYGVNS. Here the CDR3 DNA reads TGTGCCAGCGGACCCCTGACAGGGCCAGAAAAACTGTTTTTT. It is translated as CASGPLTGPEKLFF.

The V gene is TRBV9, the J gene TRBJ1-3; no definite D call. The V gene lost 1 base and the J gene lost 0 bases, with 11 bases spanning the gap. From germline, CDR1 is SGDLS and CDR2 YYNGEE. The CDR3 sequence is 16 residues long. CDR3 loop: CASSVFAVNSGNTIYF. DNA for the CDR3: TGTGCCAGCAGCGTATTTGCGGTGAACTCTGGAAACACCATATATTTT.

This clone appeared a few times. The chain couples TRBV7-3 to TRBJ1-1; D is unresolved. The V gene's germline CDR1 is SGHTA and CDR2 FQGTGA. This CDR3 has 13 residues. Trimming pared 5 bases from V and 2 bases from J, leaving 9 bases between. The CDR3 loop reads CASSRTPNTEAFF. The CDR3 DNA sequence: TGTGCCAGCAGCCGTACGCCAAACACTGAAGCTTTCTTT. The full variable domain, rest sourced from reference TRBV7-3 and TRBJ1-1, is GAGVSQTPSNKVTEKGKYVELRCDPISGHTALYWYRQSLGQGPEFLIYFQGTGAADDSGLPNDRFFAVRPEGSVSTLKIQRTERGDSAVYLCASSRTPNTEAFFGQGTRLTVV.

The J gene is TRBJ2-1, the V gene TRBV18, with D possibly matching TRBD2 (6 bases). V was cut by 5 bases and J by 4 bases, with 18 bases left in between. Germline V lookup: CDR1 KGHSH, CDR2 LQKENI. The CDR3 extends over 16 amino acids. In DNA form, the CDR3 reads TGTGCCAGCTCAGCCGGGACTCCCGTCGGGTACAATGAGCAGTTCTTC. This encodes CASSAGTPVGYNEQFF.

The chain carries TRBV6-5 and TRBJ2-7; 9 positions match TRBD1. The CDR3 runs 14 residues. The V gene's germline CDR1 is MNHEY and CDR2 SVGAGI. The trim removed 2 bases at V and 5 bases at J, leaving 4 bases unmatched. As DNA, the CDR3 is TGTGCCAGCAGTTACCTCGGGACAGGGCACGAGCAGTACTTC. This sequence encodes CASSYLGTGHEQYF.

This sequence joins TRBV6-1 and TRBJ1-6; no clear D gene. The V gene's germline CDR1 is MNHNS and CDR2 SASEGT. Trimming took off 4 bases at V and 0 bases at J, with 16 bases between the two ends. This CDR3 region has 18 residues. As DNA, the CDR3 is TGTGCCAGCAGTGGGAGACGGCTAAGGGTCTCCTATAATTCACCCCTCCACTTT. This sequence encodes CASSGRRLRVSYNSPLHF.

The genes are TRBV27 and TRBJ2-7; the D is unclear. CDR1 MNHEY and CDR2 SMNVEV come from the germline V gene (reference sequence). This CDR3 has 13 amino acids. The ends were cut back, 10 bases at V and 0 bases at J, with 13 bases in the middle. CDR3 DNA: TGTGCCACTACCCCGGAACGCTCCTACGAGCAGTACTTC. Amino acids: CATTPERSYEQYF.

The chain links TRBV6-4 to TRBJ1-5; D unresolved. The ends were cut back, 4 bases at V and 0 bases at J, with 10 bases in the middle. The CDR3 runs to 15 residues. Germline CDR1 MRHNA, CDR2 SNTAGT. The CDR3 loop is CASSGEGNSNQPQHF. The CDR3 DNA sequence: TGTGCCAGCAGTGGGGAGGGTAATAGCAATCAGCCCCAGCATTTT.

The CDR3 DNA is TGTGCCAGCAGCTTAGGGGGGACTAGCGGGAACGAGCAGTACTTC. This codes for CASSLGGTSGNEQYF. This sequence joins TRBV7-2 and TRBJ2-7, with 13 bases that match TRBD2. The CDR3 length is 15 residues. CDR1 and CDR2 from the germline V gene are SGHTA and FQGNSA. Losses at the gene ends were 1 base for V and 5 bases for J; bases not matched to a gene: 2.

In this sample, this clone turned up a few times. The V call is TRBV19, the J call TRBJ1-1; D gene unclear. This CDR3 contains 14 residues. V shed 7 bases and J shed 0 bases, with 12 bases lying between them. CDR1 is LNHDA and CDR2 is SQIVND in the germline V gene (reference sequence). The CDR3 DNA is TGTGCCAGTACCTCACCCGGAGTGAACACTGAAGCTTTCTTT. As protein: CASTSPGVNTEAFF.

This rearrangement joins TRBV7-9 to TRBJ1-1; D is undetermined. Trimming shortened V by 2 bases and J by 3 bases, and 10 bases separated the two germline ends. From germline, CDR1 is SEHNR and CDR2 FQNEAQ (reference sequence). This CDR3 is built from 14 residues. The CDR3 protein is CASSLRDGDTEAFF. Written as DNA, the CDR3 is TGTGCCAGCAGCTTAAGGGATGGGGACACTGAAGCTTTCTTT. Filled out from reference TRBV7-9 and TRBJ1-1, the complete variable domain reads DTGVSQNPRHKITKRGQNVTFRCDPISEHNRLYWYRQTLGQGPEFLTYFQNEAQLEKSRLLSDRFSAERPKGSFSTLEIQRTEQGDSAMYLCASSLRDGDTEAFFGQGTRLTVV.

The chain recombines TRBV19 with TRBJ2-7; possibly TRBD2 for D (6 bases). The CDR3 is 15 residues long. Trimming cost V 3 bases and J 0 bases, with 12 bases left between them. CDR1 is LNHDA and CDR2 is SQIVND in the germline V gene (reference sequence). The CDR3 DNA reads as TGTGCCAGTAGTATCGGGGGTACCTACTCCTACGAGCAGTACTTC. It translates to CASSIGGTYSYEQYF.

The J gene is TRBJ1-5, the V gene TRBV6-1; no reliable D call. V was pared by 6 bases and J by 1 base, with 10 bases between. Germline V gene data show CDR1 as MNHNS and CDR2 as SASEGT. The CDR3 totals 14 residues. CDR3 region: CASSPGTSNQPQHF. The CDR3 DNA reads as TGTGCCAGCAGCCCGGGAACGAGCAATCAGCCCCAGCATTTT.

CDR3 amino acids: CASTVTGGNQPQHF. The CDR3 nucleotides are TGTGCCAGTACCGTTACAGGGGGCAATCAGCCCCAGCATTTT. The chain couples TRBV19 to TRBJ1-5; 7 bases line up with TRBD1. Trimming took 7 bases from V and 2 from J; bases not matched to a gene: 5. The CDR3 contains 14 residues. Germline-derived CDR1 and CDR2 are LNHDA and SQIVND (reference sequence). The full variable domain, with the rest looked up from reference TRBV19 and TRBJ1-5, is DGGITQSPKYLFRKEGQNVTLSCEQNLNHDAMYWYRQDPGQGLRLIYYSQIVNDFQKGDIAEGYSVSREKKESFPLTVTSAQKNPTAFYLCASTVTGGNQPQHFGDGTRLSIL.

DNA of the CDR3: TGCAGCGTTGACCGGGACCTCGGAAAGACCCAGTACTTC. Protein: CSVDRDLGKTQYF. This chain connects TRBV29-1 to TRBJ2-5, with D perhaps assigned TRBD1 or TRBD2 (5 bases each). The CDR3 runs to 13 residues. The germline V gene has CDR1 SQVTM and CDR2 ANQGSEA. V was clipped by 3 bases and J by 6 bases, with 14 bases between them. Looking up the rest from reference TRBV29-1 and TRBJ2-5 gives the full variable domain: SAVISQKPSRDICQRGTSLTIQCQVDSQVTMMFWYRQQPGQSLTLIATANQGSEATYESGFVIDKFPISRPNLTFSTLTVSNMSPEDSSIYLCSVDRDLGKTQYFGPGTRLLVL.

The CDR3 DNA reads as TGTGCCAGCAGTTCCCCCGGCGGGAGTGGGACAGAAGAGACCCAGTACTTC. Translation gives CASSSPGGSGTEETQYF. The J gene is TRBJ2-5, the V gene TRBV28; either TRBD1 or TRBD2 may fit D (7 bases each). The V gene lost 4 bases and the J gene lost 3 bases, with 21 bases spanning the gap. Per the germline V gene, CDR1 is MDHEN and CDR2 is SYDVKM. This CDR3 has 17 amino acids. Full variable domain (remainder filled in from reference TRBV28 and TRBJ2-5): DVKVTQSSRYLVKRTGEKVFLECVQDMDHENMFWYRQDPGLGLRLIYFSYDVKMKEKGDIPEGYSVSREKKERFSLILESASTNQTSMYLCASSSPGGSGTEETQYFGPGTRLLVL.

A remark on this clone: The sample holds other DNA sequences that translate to the same CDR3. V usage is TRBV11-2 and J usage is TRBJ1-3, with D hard to call. This CDR3 is 14 amino acids long. Germline V CDR1 and CDR2: SGHAT, FQNNGV. V was cut by 4 bases and J by 2 bases, with 9 bases left in between. The CDR3 spells CASSSRGTGNTIYF. For the CDR3, the DNA is TGTGCCAGCAGCTCCCGAGGGACTGGAAACACCATATATTTT. The complete variable domain, with remaining parts taken from reference TRBV11-2 and TRBJ1-3, reads EAGVAQSPRYKIIEKRQSVAFWCNPISGHATLYWYQQILGQGPKLLIQFQNNGVVDDSQLPKDRFSAERLKGVDSTLKIQPAKLEDSAVYLCASSSRGTGNTIYFGEGSWLTVV.

The chain combines TRBV5-6 with TRBJ2-1; maybe TRBD1 (5 bases). Trimming took 4 bases from V and 4 from J, leaving 6 bases between them. The CDR3 runs to 12 residues. CDR1 is SGHDT, CDR2 YYEEEE, per germline. The CDR3 region has the DNA TGTGCCAGCAGCCGACAGTACAATGAGCAGTTCTTC. The encoded protein is CASSRQYNEQFF.

The V and J genes are TRBV25-1 and TRBJ2-7, with D possibly TRBD1 on 6 matching bases. This CDR3 contains 15 residues. The ends were cut back, 4 bases at V and 0 bases at J, with 13 bases in the middle. Germline V gives CDR1 MGHDK, CDR2 SYGVNS. CDR3 DNA sequence: TGTGCCAGCAGTGCTTTGACAGGCCTCTCCTACGAGCAGTACTTC. This gives the protein CASSALTGLSYEQYF.

V and J are TRBV7-2 and TRBJ2-7; 7 bases match TRBD2. From germline, CDR1 is SGHTA and CDR2 FQGNSA. The CDR3 is 15 residues long. The trim removed 4 bases at V and 0 bases at J, leaving 6 bases unmatched. The CDR3 protein is CASSSAGTNSYEQYF. In nucleotides, the CDR3 is TGTGCCAGCAGCTCTGCCGGGACTAACTCCTACGAGCAGTACTTC.

The chain has TRBV18 and TRBJ2-3, with no clear D. With 4 bases removed from V and 1 base from J, the gap between germline ends came to 18 bases. The CDR3 is 17 amino acids. The germline CDR1 and CDR2 sequences are KGHSH and LQKENI. CDR3 nucleotide sequence: TGTGCCAGCTCACGAGCGATAGGCGGAATTGGCACAGATACGCAGTATTTT. This sequence encodes CASSRAIGGIGTDTQYF.

This clone was counted a single time. The genes are TRBV28 and TRBJ1-3, with 9 bases that match TRBD1. Trimming removed 11 bases from V and 0 bases from J; junction bases left unmatched: 17. CDR1 and CDR2 from the germline V gene are MDHEN and SYDVKM. This CDR3 is built from 18 residues. The chain's CDR3 is CAGRHHPGQGHSGNTIYF. For the CDR3, the DNA is TGTGCCGGCCGACACCATCCGGGACAGGGCCACTCTGGAAACACCATATATTTT.

This chain joins TRBV5-6 and TRBJ2-1; TRBD2 might be the D (5 bases). Germline V gives CDR1 SGHDT, CDR2 YYEEEE. The CDR3 totals 15 residues. The V end was cut by 2 bases, the J end by 3 bases, with 12 bases between. CDR3 amino acids: CASSLIAQVYNEQFF. Written as DNA, the CDR3 is TGTGCCAGCAGCTTAATAGCGCAGGTCTACAATGAGCAGTTCTTC.

This clone was counted a single time. J is TRBJ2-3 and V is TRBV4-2, with 10 bases matching TRBD2. V lost 0 bases and J lost 6; bases outside the gene matches: 9. The CDR3 is 17 residues long. The germline gives CDR1 LGHNA, CDR2 YNFKEQ. Written as DNA, the CDR3 is TGTGCCAGCAGCCAAGATAGGATAGCGGGAGGAACGGATACGCAGTATTTT. Its translation is CASSQDRIAGGTDTQYF.

V is TRBV28 and J is TRBJ2-2; 12 positions match TRBD2. The CDR3 loop spans 15 amino acids. Germline CDR1 is MDHEN and CDR2 is SYDVKM. Trimming cost V 4 bases and J 9 bases; bases outside gene matches: 6. The chain's CDR3 is CASSSRTSGTRELFF. The CDR3 region has the DNA TGTGCCAGCAGTTCTCGGACTAGCGGGACCAGGGAGCTGTTTTTT. Combining the CDR3 with reference TRBV28 and TRBJ2-2 gives the whole variable domain DVKVTQSSRYLVKRTGEKVFLECVQDMDHENMFWYRQDPGLGLRLIYFSYDVKMKEKGDIPEGYSVSREKKERFSLILESASTNQTSMYLCASSSRTSGTRELFFGEGSRLTVL.

V usage is TRBV5-1 and J usage is TRBJ1-1, with a weak D call TRBD1 (5 bases). The CDR3 runs to 17 residues. Trimming removed 2 bases from V and 2 bases from J, with 19 bases in between. CDR1 and CDR2 (germline): SGHRS, YFSETQ. The CDR3 region has the DNA TGCGCCAGCAGCTTAGGTACCGGGACGGCCCCCAACACTGAAGCTTTCTTT. It is translated as CASSLGTGTAPNTEAFF.

The chain combines TRBV7-6 with TRBJ1-1, with D maybe TRBD1 (5 bases). This CDR3 region has 15 residues. Germline loops: CDR1 SGHVS, CDR2 FNYEAQ. V was cut by 5 bases and J by 7 bases, with 20 bases left in between. This chain's CDR3 is CASSPSSRGVSEAFF. The CDR3 DNA is TGTGCCAGCAGCCCGAGCTCTCGGGGGGTCAGTGAAGCTTTCTTT.

This chain's CDR3 is CASSPDRGKNFYNEQFF. The CDR3 DNA follows: TGTGCCAGCAGCCCTGACAGGGGGAAAAATTTTTACAATGAGCAGTTCTTC. The rearrangement joins TRBV13 to TRBJ2-1, with 9 bases matching TRBD1. The CDR3 is 17 residues long. The germline CDR1 and CDR2 sequences are PRHDT and FYEKMQ (reference sequence). After removal of 5 bases from V and 4 bases from J, the junction contained 12 bases not matched to a gene.

The chain recombines TRBV28 with TRBJ1-2, with 7 bases matching TRBD1. Trimming at V came to 7 bases and at J to 5 bases, leaving 10 bases not matched to a gene. CDR1 MDHEN and CDR2 SYDVKM come from the germline V gene. The CDR3 has 14 residues. The CDR3 DNA reads TGTGCCAGCACCTTGGGGACAGATAATTATGGCTACACCTTC. Translating gives CASTLGTDNYGYTF.

The CDR3 coding sequence is TGCGCCAGCAGCCTAACAGGGGGTAAGGGTGAAAAACTGTTTTTT. This gives the protein CASSLTGGKGEKLFF. The chain recombines TRBV5-1 with TRBJ1-4; 8 positions match TRBD1. Germline loops: CDR1 SGHRS, CDR2 YFSETQ. V was clipped by 4 bases and J by 7 bases; unmatched bases: 9. This CDR3 has 15 residues.